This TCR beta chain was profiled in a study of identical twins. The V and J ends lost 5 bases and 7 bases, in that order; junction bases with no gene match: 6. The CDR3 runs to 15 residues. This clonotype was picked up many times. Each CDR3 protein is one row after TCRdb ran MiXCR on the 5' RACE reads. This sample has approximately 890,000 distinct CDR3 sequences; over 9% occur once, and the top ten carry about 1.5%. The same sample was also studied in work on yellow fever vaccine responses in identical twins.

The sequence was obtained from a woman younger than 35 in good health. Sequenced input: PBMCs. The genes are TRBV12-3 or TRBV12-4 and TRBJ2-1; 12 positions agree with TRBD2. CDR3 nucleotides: TGTGCCAGCAGTCTGACTAGCGGGAGCGGGAATGAGCAGTTCTTC. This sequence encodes CASSLTSGSGNEQFF.